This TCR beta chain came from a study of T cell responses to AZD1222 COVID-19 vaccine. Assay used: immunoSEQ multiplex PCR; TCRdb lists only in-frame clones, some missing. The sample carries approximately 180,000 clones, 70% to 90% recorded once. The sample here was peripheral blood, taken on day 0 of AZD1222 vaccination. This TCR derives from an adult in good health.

CDR3 region: CSVRGGHRYEQYF. DNA for the CDR3: TGCAGCGTTAGGGGGGGCCACCGATACGAGCAGTACTTC. This sequence joins TRBV29-1 and TRBJ2-7; possibly TRBD2 for D (7 bases). The CDR3 is 13 amino acids. With 5 bases removed from V and 4 bases from J, the gap between germline ends came to 15 bases. Germline-derived CDR1 and CDR2 are SQVTM and ANQGSEA.